These T cell receptor beta chains were read from a single sample in a study of blood T cell repertoires in COVID-19. The table came from immunoSEQ multiplex PCR; TCRdb's copy has only in-frame clones and leaves some out. This sample carries about 130,000 clones, around 81% of them seen once, and the ten largest clones take 8.5% to 10%. The specimen was peripheral blood. The receptors stem from a man aged 40-55 years with active or convalescent COVID-19. The CDR3 runs from the conserved cysteine through the conserved F or W. The D gene is left open where the match is weak. Not all rows give a size; the values are once, few, many and, for expanded clones, a class.

TRBJ2-5 | TRBV15 | NA | NA | TGTGCCACCAGCAGAGATCGCGGGCTGGGGGAGACCCAGTACTTC | CATSRDRGLGETQYF
TRBJ1-1 | TRBV18 | NA | TRBD1 | TGTGCCAGCTCACCTCAACAGGGGTTTGAAGCTTTCTTT | CASSPQQGFEAFF
TRBJ2-7 | TRBV9 | NA | TRBD2 | TGTGCCAGCAGCGTAGGGGCTAGCGGGGTGGGGCCCTACGAGCAGTACTTC | CASSVGASGVGPYEQYF
TRBJ2-1 | TRBV9 | NA | NA | TGTGCCAGCAGCGTGGGGAGCTACAGCTCCTACAATGAGCAGTTCTTC | CASSVGSYSSYNEQFF
TRBJ1-6 | TRBV30 | NA | NA | TGTGCCTGGAGTGATACGGACAAGGTGACCCTCCACTTT | CAWSDTDKVTLHF
TRBJ2-5 | TRBV11-3 | NA | TRBD1 | TGTGCCAGCAGTCGACAGGGCGGGGAGACCCAGTACTTC | CASSRQGGETQYF
TRBJ2-3 | TRBV9 | NA | TRBD1 | TGTGCCAGCAGCGCCCCCCCGGGGCAGGGGGCAGATACGCAGTATTTT | CASSAPPGQGADTQYF
TRBJ2-7 | TRBV10-3 | once | TRBD1 | TGTGCCATCAGCCAGACAGGGGAGAACTACGAGCAGTACTTC | CAISQTGENYEQYF
TRBJ1-2 | TRBV4-1 | NA | NA | TGCGCCAGCAGCCAAGCCCCTTTAGTTAACTATGGCTACACCTTC | CASSQAPLVNYGYTF
TRBJ2-3 | TRBV6-1 | NA | TRBD2 | TGTGCCAGCAGTGCCCTAGCGGGGGGCCACACAGATACGCAGTATTTT | CASSALAGGHTDTQYF
TRBJ1-5 | TRBV12-3/TRBV12-4 | NA | TRBD1 | TGTGCCAGCACCTCGGACAGGGTCAAGCCCCAGCATTTT | CASTSDRVKPQHF
TRBJ1-1 | TRBV19 | NA | NA | TGTGCCAGTACCGCAGACAGTTCGGGCACTGAAGCTTTCTTT | CASTADSSGTEAFF
TRBJ2-1 | TRBV2 | NA | TRBD1 | TGTGCCAGCGGGGGACAGGGAAACAATGAGCAGTTCTTC | CASGGQGNNEQFF
TRBJ2-1 | TRBV7-9 | NA | TRBD2 | TGTGCCAGCAGCTTAGTAGGGAGCGGGGGCATATCCTACAATGAGCAGTTCTTC | CASSLVGSGGISYNEQFF
TRBJ2-1 | TRBV18 | NA | TRBD2 | TGTGCCAGCTCACCACCCGGGACTACCTGGCCAAATGAGCAGTTCTTC | CASSPPGTTWPNEQFF
TRBJ2-5 | TRBV11-2 | once | NA | TGTGCCAGCAGCGCAAGAAGGGGTTCAGAGACCCAGTACTTC | CASSARRGSETQYF
TRBJ1-2 | TRBV7-2 | NA | NA | TGTGCCAGCAGCTTAAATGGCGGAGGGGCATATGGCTACACCTTC | CASSLNGGGAYGYTF
TRBJ2-7 | TRBV3-1/TRBV3-2 | once | TRBD1 | TGTGCCAGCAGCTCCCGTTCCGGGACAGGGATTTACGAGCAGTACTTC | CASSSRSGTGIYEQYF
TRBJ2-3 | TRBV27 | NA | TRBD2 | TGTGCCAGCAGAAGAGGGACTAGCGGGGGTCAGGATACGCAGTATTTT | CASRRGTSGGQDTQYF
TRBJ1-2 | TRBV5-4 | once | TRBD1 | TGTGCCAGCAGCTGGGACAGGCATTATGGCTACACCTTC | CASSWDRHYGYTF
TRBJ2-3 | TRBV28 | NA | TRBD2 | TGTGCCAGCAGTTTATCACTAGCGGGGGGGCAAGATACGCAGTATTTT | CASSLSLAGGQDTQYF
TRBJ2-2 | TRBV7-3 | NA | NA | TGTGCCAGCAGCTCCAATAAGGGGGCCGGGGAGCTGTTTTTT | CASSSNKGAGELFF
TRBJ2-1 | TRBV20-1 | NA | NA | TGCAGTGTTAACAGCGGCCATGAGCAGTTCTTC | CSVNSGHEQFF
TRBJ1-4 | TRBV14 | NA | NA | TGTGCCAGCAGCCTGTCTCAGGGAGGGGTAGAAAAACTGTTTTTT | CASSLSQGGVEKLFF
TRBJ2-4 | TRBV5-6 | NA | NA | TGTGCCAGCAGCTTCTCGAACATTCAGTACTTC | CASSFSNIQYF
TRBJ1-6 | TRBV6-5 | NA | NA | TGTGCCAGCACGGGGAGCTCCTATAATTCACCCCTCCACTTT | CASTGSSYNSPLHF
TRBJ2-4 | TRBV19 | NA | TRBD1 | TGTGCCAGTAGTGGGGGACAGGGGCTCCTCCGACCTCAGGACATTCAGTACTTC | CASSGGQGLLRPQDIQYF
TRBJ1-3 | TRBV7-2 | NA | NA | TGTGCCAGCAGCTTAGTTGCGGGGTCTCCTGGAAACACCATATATTTT | CASSLVAGSPGNTIYF
TRBJ1-1 | TRBV6-5 | NA | TRBD1 | TGTGCCAGCAGTTACTCATCGACAGGGACCTCCACTGAAGCTTTCTTT | CASSYSSTGTSTEAFF
TRBJ1-1 | TRBV29-1 | NA | NA | TGCAGCGTTGGTCGTCAGGCCCCTGAAGCTTTCTTT | CSVGRQAPEAFF
TRBJ2-5 | TRBV7-2 | NA | NA | TGTGCCAGCAGCCCACGAGGGGGAGAGACCCAGTACTTC | CASSPRGGETQYF
TRBJ2-2 | TRBV9 | NA | NA | TGTGCCAGCAGCGTAGCGGGGAACACCGGGGAGCTGTTTTTT | CASSVAGNTGELFF
TRBJ1-5 | TRBV20-1 | few | NA | TGCAGTGCTAGTGGGGGGAAGGGAGGATCGGGCAATCAGCCCCAGCATTTT | CSASGGKGGSGNQPQHF
TRBJ2-7 | TRBV27 | NA | NA | TGTGCCAGCAGGCTGGACAGCCGATCCTACGAGCAGTACTTC | CASRLDSRSYEQYF
TRBJ2-7 | TRBV14 | NA | NA | TGTGCCAGCAGCCAAGCCACAGTCTACGAGCAGTACTTC | CASSQATVYEQYF
TRBJ2-6 | TRBV19 | NA | TRBD1 | TGTGCCAGTCGAAGGTGGGGACAGTCCTTCTCTGGGGCCAACGTCCTGACTTTC | CASRRWGQSFSGANVLTF
TRBJ2-3 | TRBV2 | NA | TRBD2 | TGTGCCAGCAGTGAAGCGGCTAGCGGGGGGGCCGGGCCGCAGTATTTT | CASSEAASGGAGPQYF
TRBJ1-1 | TRBV27 | NA | NA | TGTGCCAGTTCTTGGGGGGGGACTGAAGCTTTCTTT | CASSWGGTEAFF
TRBJ1-2 | TRBV3-1/TRBV3-2 | few | TRBD1 | TGTGCCAGCAGCCCCGTGGGGACAGGGACCAACTATGGCTACACCTTC | CASSPVGTGTNYGYTF
TRBJ1-6 | TRBV7-9 | NA | TRBD1 | TGTGCCAGCAGCACAGGGGCTAATTCACCCCTCCACTTT | CASSTGANSPLHF
TRBJ2-1 | TRBV6-4 | once | NA | TGTGCCAGCACTGTGGGCGAGACCTACTACAATGAGCAGTTCTTC | CASTVGETYYNEQFF
TRBJ1-3 | TRBV29-1 | NA | NA | TGCAGCGTTGAAGAACTAGGGGGTTTAAACACCATATATTTT | CSVEELGGLNTIYF
TRBJ1-2 | TRBV5-6 | NA | NA | TGTGCCAGCAGCTTGACAGGGCCTGCTAACTATGGCTACACCTTC | CASSLTGPANYGYTF
TRBJ2-6 | TRBV9 | NA | TRBD2 | TGTGCCAGCAGCGTAGGACTAGCGGGGGGAGGCGGGGCCAACGTCCTGACTTTC | CASSVGLAGGGGANVLTF
TRBJ2-5 | TRBV12-1 | NA | NA | TGTGCCAGCAGCTGGGGACTAGCGGGGGGCATCGAAGAGACCCAGTACTTC | CASSWGLAGGIEETQYF
TRBJ1-3 | TRBV19 | NA | TRBD1 | TGTGCCAGTGGGGACAGGGCTTCGCACACCATATATTTT | CASGDRASHTIYF
TRBJ1-6 | TRBV9 | NA | NA | TGTGCCAGCAGCGTAGAGGGAGGGGCTTCACCCCTCCACTTT | CASSVEGGASPLHF
TRBJ2-5 | TRBV6-5 | NA | TRBD2 | TGTGCCAGCAGAACTAGCGGGCGGGAGACCCAGTACTTC | CASRTSGRETQYF